The entry below describes one T cell receptor beta chain. Method: immunoSEQ multiplex PCR; TCRdb's copy keeps in-frame clones and lacks some. The table has some 74,000 clones, 82% seen once. These data are taken from a study of OX40 agonist ivuxolimab in advanced cancers. The CDR3 is made up of 16 amino acids. The ends were cut back, 2 bases at V and 2 bases at J, with 16 bases in the middle. CDR1 is SGHVS, CDR2 FQNEAQ, per germline. The chain is built from TRBV7-8 and TRBJ2-7; D is ambiguous. The TCR was taken from an adult with an advanced solid tumor such as melanoma, head and neck, liver or kidney cancer. The starting material was CD4+ or CD8+ T cells sorted from blood, obtained in a trial of the OX40 agonist ivuxolimab. CDR3 sequence: CASSLILGRIPYEQYF. The CDR3 DNA reads TGTGCCAGCAGCTTAATTCTCGGACGGATTCCCTACGAGCAGTACTTC.